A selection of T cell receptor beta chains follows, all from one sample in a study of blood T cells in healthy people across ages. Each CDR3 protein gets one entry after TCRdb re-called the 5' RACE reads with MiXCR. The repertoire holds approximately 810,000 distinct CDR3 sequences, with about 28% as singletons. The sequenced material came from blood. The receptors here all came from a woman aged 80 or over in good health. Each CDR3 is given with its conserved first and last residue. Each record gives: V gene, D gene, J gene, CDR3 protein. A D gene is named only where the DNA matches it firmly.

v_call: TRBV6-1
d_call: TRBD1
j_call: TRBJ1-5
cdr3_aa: CASRGGTDQPQHF

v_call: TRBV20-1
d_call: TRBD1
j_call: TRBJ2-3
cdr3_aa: CSAVNRGSTDTQYF

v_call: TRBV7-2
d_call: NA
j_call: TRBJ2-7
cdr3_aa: CASSLAGIAEQYF

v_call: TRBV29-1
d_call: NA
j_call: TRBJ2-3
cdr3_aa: CSVDTRESTDTQYF

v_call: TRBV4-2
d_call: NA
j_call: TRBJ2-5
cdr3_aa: CASRLLLGEARETQYF

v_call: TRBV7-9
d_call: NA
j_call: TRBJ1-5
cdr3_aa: CASSLEFGGINQPQHF

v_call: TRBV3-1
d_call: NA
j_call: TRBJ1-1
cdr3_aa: CASSQVGWEAFF

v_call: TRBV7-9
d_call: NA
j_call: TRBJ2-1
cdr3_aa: CASSLFGQGLSEQFF

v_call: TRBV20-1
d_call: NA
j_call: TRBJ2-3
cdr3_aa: CSASKGTTDTQYF

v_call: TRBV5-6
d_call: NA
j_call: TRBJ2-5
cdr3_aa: CASSLGGTTQYF

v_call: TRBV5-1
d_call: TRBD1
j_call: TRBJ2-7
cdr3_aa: CASSLEPQGAGRSYEQYF

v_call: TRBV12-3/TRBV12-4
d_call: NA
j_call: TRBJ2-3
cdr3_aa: CASIPSVSTDTQYF

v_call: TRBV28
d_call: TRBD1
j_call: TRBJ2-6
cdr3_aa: CASRQGATGANVLTF

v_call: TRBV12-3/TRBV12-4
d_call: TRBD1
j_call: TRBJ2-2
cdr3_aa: CASGRDRGVGELFF

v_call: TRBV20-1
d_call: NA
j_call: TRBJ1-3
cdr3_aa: CSARDRAAGNTIYF

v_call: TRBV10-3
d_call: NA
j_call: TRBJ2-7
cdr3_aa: CAISDRLVSGRRGYEQYF

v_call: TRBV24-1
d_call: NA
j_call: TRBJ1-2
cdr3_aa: CATSDPGAHYGYTF

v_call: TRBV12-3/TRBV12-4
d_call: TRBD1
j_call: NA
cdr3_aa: CASSNPGQGRETQYF

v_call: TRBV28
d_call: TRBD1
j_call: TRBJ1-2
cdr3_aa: CATLDRGWYGYTF

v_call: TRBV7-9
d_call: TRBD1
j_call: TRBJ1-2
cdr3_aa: CTSSLTGEGGYTF

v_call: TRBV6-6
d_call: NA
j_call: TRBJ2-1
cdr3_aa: CASSLKGGGSYNEQFF

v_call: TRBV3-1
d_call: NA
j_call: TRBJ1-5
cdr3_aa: CASSLGTDYQPQHF

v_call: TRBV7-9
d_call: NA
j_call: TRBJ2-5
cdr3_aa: CASSLGTLQGTQYF

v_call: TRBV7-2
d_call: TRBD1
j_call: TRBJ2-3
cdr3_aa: CASSSAWTGVTDTQYF

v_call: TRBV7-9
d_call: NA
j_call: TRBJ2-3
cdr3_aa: CASSTRGGSTDTQYF

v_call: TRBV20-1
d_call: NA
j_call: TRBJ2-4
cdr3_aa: CSGPTSDGGIQYF

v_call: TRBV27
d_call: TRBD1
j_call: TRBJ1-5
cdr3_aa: CASRPGTGDSNQPQHF

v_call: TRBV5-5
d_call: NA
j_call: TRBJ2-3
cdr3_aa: CASSPPRQSSTDTQYF

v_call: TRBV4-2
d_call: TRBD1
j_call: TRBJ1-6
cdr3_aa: CASSQGPTGAGGSPLHF

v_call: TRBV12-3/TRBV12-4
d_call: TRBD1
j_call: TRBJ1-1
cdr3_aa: CASSFRGNRGRNTEAFF

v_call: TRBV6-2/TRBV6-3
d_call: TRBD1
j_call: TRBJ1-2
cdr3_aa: CASSYLRTGSGSYGYTF

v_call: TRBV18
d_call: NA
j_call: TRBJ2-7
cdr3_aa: CASSPPSNRDEQYF

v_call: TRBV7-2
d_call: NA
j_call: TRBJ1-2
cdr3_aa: CASSLGAGTLYGYTF

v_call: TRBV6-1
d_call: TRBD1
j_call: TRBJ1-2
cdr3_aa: CASRIRDSVPRGQPRPGYTF

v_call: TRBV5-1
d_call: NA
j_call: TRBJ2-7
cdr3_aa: CASSSLLGGSYEQYF

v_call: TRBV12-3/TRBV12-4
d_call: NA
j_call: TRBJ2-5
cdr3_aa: CASSPFAGLTQETQYF

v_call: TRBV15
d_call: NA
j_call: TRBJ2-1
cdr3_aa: CATSRPTDFSYNEQFF

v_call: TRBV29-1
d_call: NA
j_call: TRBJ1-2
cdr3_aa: CSVGTNYGYTF

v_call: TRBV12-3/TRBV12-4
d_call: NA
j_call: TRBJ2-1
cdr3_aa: CASSLDYPYNEQFF

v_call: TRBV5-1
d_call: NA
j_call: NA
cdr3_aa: CASSPLGSYNEQYF

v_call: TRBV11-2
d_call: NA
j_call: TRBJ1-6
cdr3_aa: CASSRGTLPLHF

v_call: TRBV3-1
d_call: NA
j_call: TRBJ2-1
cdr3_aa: CASSQAPSPEQFF

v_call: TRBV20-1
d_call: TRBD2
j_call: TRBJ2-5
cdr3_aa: CSAREPRGVTKETQYF

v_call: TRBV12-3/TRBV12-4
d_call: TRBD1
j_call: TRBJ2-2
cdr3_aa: CASSQTGIGELFF

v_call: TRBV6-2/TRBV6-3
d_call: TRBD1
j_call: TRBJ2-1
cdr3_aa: CASSSGQGALNEQFF

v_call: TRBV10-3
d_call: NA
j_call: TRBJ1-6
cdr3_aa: CAISERGEGPYNSPLHF

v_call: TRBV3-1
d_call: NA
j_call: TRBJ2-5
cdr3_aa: CASSQDVDRETQYF

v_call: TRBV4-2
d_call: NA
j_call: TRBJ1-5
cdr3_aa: CASSQSGTVGDQPQHF

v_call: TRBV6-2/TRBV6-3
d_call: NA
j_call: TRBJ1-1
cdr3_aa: CASSYMGSKLSNTEAFF

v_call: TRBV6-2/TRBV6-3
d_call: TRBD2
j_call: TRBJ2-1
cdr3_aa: CASSFSGLAGNEQFF

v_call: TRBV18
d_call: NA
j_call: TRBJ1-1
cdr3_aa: CASSNQGREAFF

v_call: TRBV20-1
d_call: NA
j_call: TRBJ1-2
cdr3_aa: CVPGSDYGYTF

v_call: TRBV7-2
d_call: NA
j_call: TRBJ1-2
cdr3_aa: CASSLGQPTNYGYTF

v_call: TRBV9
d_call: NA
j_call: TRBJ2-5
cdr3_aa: CASSVGSTSPNKQYF

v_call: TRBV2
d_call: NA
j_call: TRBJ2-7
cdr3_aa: CASKDGNSYEQYF

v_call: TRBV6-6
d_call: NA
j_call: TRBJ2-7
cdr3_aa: CASSPGGLKQYF

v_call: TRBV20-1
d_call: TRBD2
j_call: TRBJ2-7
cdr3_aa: CSARGGAYEQYF

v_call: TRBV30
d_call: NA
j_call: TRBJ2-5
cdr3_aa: CAWRGNGIQETQYF

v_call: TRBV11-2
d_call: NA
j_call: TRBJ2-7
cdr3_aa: CASSLTPVSYEQYF

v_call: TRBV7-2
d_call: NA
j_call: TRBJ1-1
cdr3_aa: CASSLDRPNEAFF